This TCR beta chain stems from a study of beta chain features in type 1 diabetes. Study information: Healthy donors resembled patients in age, gender and cell yields.

Findings of the study overall: Moderate but significant shortening of TCRB CDR3s was recorded in all four CD4+ subsets from Type 1 diabetes patients.

As to this clone: What it binds is not known.

Sequencing targeted expressed TCRB transcripts, as all isolated RNA had been reverse transcribed. Mean read depth for naive, central memory and regulatory T cell samples was about 3.4 million reads. Clones were read by immunoSEQ multiplex PCR, and TCRdb kept only the in-frame ones, dropping some. The table records around 150,000 clones, about 8.1% of them present only once. Stem cell-like memory, regulatory, central memory and naive CD4+ cells were sorted via CD45RO/CCR7/CD25/CD127/CD95/CD27. The CDR3 is made up of 14 amino acids. Germline values: CDR1 SGHAT, CDR2 FQNNGV. The V and J ends lost 6 bases and 11 bases, in that order; junction bases with no gene match: 10.

This TCR derives from a woman aged 18-35 years with type 1 diabetes. The rearrangement uses TRBV11-2 and TRBJ1-1; 12 bases fit TRBD1. What was sequenced was central memory CD4+ T cells from blood. CDR3 nucleotides: TGTGCCAGCAGGGGAAATCCGGGACAGGGGGCGGCTTTCTTT. Protein product: CASRGNPGQGAAFF.